This record looks at one T cell receptor (beta chain) sequence and its context. Its antigen is not yet known. No quality values exist for individual bases; no much larger clone is one base distant. The record originates from a study of cytomegalovirus exposure and HLA in healthy donors (dated by TCRdb to the late 2010s). Background for the entire study: An earlier analysis of 587 of the donors reported under 300 Gb of sequence data and about 120 million unique TCR beta sequences obtained from around 190 million T cells. An early release covering roughly 600 HLA-typed donors comprised around 300 gigabases of sequencing data and approximately 80 million unique TCR sequences. Of the 300 to 400 genotyped donors, approximately 83% fell in the genetic ancestry cluster associated with self-reported Caucasian donors. The study aimed to test whether cataloging public T cell receptors could reveal signatures of past pathogen exposure. The study profiled the T cell repertoires of approximately 700 subjects by immunosequencing and related them to cytomegalovirus serostatus. Along with the roughly 670-subject first cohort, a separate validation cohort of roughly 110 different subjects was used. To predict cytomegalovirus infection status, the study brought together high-throughput TCR immunosequencing, statistical association of individual TCRs with disease status, and machine learning. A later analysis re-analyzed previously published TCR beta repertoires from 500 to 700 donors and added high-resolution HLA genotyping to study TCR occurrence patterns. In the later analysis, no new phenotypic data were used to find candidate immune exposures; instead, reliance was placed on TCR beta sequences and their occurrence across donors. To decide whether each TCR beta V gene segment behaved as functional or pseudogenic, an earlier analysis of some 600 of the donors relied on high-throughput TCR beta sequencing. Alongside the repertoire data, information on donor age, sex, ethnicity and CMV serostatus was compiled. A later genetic analysis used genome-wide SNP genotypes for about 65% of the roughly 700 donors, treating that subset as a discovery cohort. Every discovery cohort repertoire had been produced on one sequencing platform. Class I and class II HLA loci were covered by the typing at four-digit resolution. Typing coverage differed by locus: A, B, C, DRB1 and DQB1 were typed in roughly 620-630 donors, DQA1 in 500 to 550, DPA1 in 606, and DPB1 in around 440. Because of strong linkage in the cohort, five DR-DQ haplotypes were treated as single units for association and clustering. Across 300 to 500 genotyped donors of the cohort, an average of 235,054 unique TCR beta nucleotide sequences per donor were sequenced, and 15% to 20% of those sequences were non-productive. The paper as a whole reports these results and caveats: In a later genetic analysis, a missense DCLRE1C variant was associated with V-gene and J-gene trimming of TCR beta chains, and the association was replicated in an independent cohort. While some public TCRs were present in many individuals, most TCR sequences turned up only very rarely across donors. A further reported finding was that TCR beta sequences accurately predicted the HLA-A and HLA-B alleles for most subjects in the first cohort. Correlated functional status among segregating V segments might be attributable to linkage disequilibrium, but an unknown experimental factor could not be ruled out. Because counts were too low, 15 to 20 rarely observed V segments, including chromosome 9 orphons, were excluded from the earlier analysis of some 540 of the donors. In a later genetic analysis, fewer N-insertions in productive TCRs were reported among donors in an Asian-associated ancestry cluster than the approximately 670-donor mean. Because HLA typing was unavailable for some donors at each locus, only the typed subset was used in association tests. Three of the identified cytomegalovirus-associated TCR beta chains were confirmed in vitro to be specific for cytomegalovirus antigens. A later analysis associated about 17,000 TCR beta sequences with specific HLA alleles at a false discovery rate of 0.05. In both the original and validation cohorts, the classifier was reported to diagnose cytomegalovirus status with high specificity and sensitivity. A cluster of highly shared sequence variants was judged likely to be a technical artifact of the sequencing pipeline. According to a later analysis, parvovirus B19, influenza, CMV and Epstein-Barr virus appeared linked to several top co-occurrence clusters. The study listed approximately 150 TCR beta chains as associated with cytomegalovirus. The authors suggested that the approach could potentially be generalized to other disease states and immunological phenotypes. In a later analysis, the rate of TCR association differed among HLA loci, with DRB1 alleles having the most associated TCRs and HLA-C alleles having the fewest. Sequencing depth was assumed to be roughly uniform across donors in the presence/absence analyses, though that assumption may not hold. In a later analysis, HLA-associated TCR beta chains were found to be more clonally expanded and to have lower generation probabilities than equally common non-associated chains. In an earlier analysis of a few hundred of the donors, most TCR beta V segments were observed in productive rearrangements about 90% or about 30% of the time, broadly matching IMGT annotations. The cohort was sequenced for TCR beta chains only, and without alpha or paired-chain data the features that could be detected were limited. Most CMV-associated TCR beta chains appeared to be HLA-restricted in a later analysis, and the HLA associations seemed to be driven largely by CMV exposure. CMV serostatus was the only immune exposure information available for the cohort. Assigning TCR associations to individual alleles was difficult when HLA alleles, especially DR and DQ, strongly co-occurred. The 87-base-pair reads could not distinguish some IMGT-functional V segments, including TRBV6-2 and TRBV6-3, so those segments were excluded.

The germline V end is reduced by 2 bases and the J end by 3 bases; junction bases left unmatched: 3. The germline V gene (reference sequence) supplies CDR1 SGHNT and CDR2 YYREEE. The cysteine opens and the phenylalanine closes a CDR3 of 15 amino acids. This entry keeps only the CDR3 DNA: 45 bases, framed from base 1. The cohort consisted of 666 healthy bone marrow donors. At the time of sampling, every cohort member was nominally healthy, though immune exposures that went unrecorded were likely present. The donor was CMV seronegative and belonged to the group of 350 to 400 seronegative cohort members. Every donor gave a peripheral blood sample, and the peripheral blood mononuclear cells from that sample were used for TCR beta sequencing. The Qiagen DNeasy Blood Extraction Kit was used to extract genomic DNA from the blood cell samples. Library prep was done by the immunoSEQ multiplex PCR assay. The multiplex PCR relied on a mix of 60 forward primers for TCR Vbeta segments and 13 reverse primers for TCR Jbeta segments. A multiplex PCR assay on genomic DNA amplified the CDR3 region of rearranged TCR beta genes. On the Illumina HiSeq System, the amplified TCR beta libraries were sequenced as 87-base-pair reads. The paper's processing steps were these. A later analysis counted about 82 million unique TCR beta chains across the 600 to 850 repertoires, and around 9.9 million of these chains were shared by at least two donors. To remove PCR and sequencing errors, raw reads were error-corrected and collapsed into unique sequences using a nearest-neighbor algorithm that merged closely related sequences. CDR3 sequences were aligned to IMGT reference sequences to assign V, D and J gene segments. For a sequence to be retained, a match of at least six nucleotides was required to both a V gene segment and a J gene segment. A rearrangement was called productive if the CDR3 had no stop codons and remained in frame with V and J, and every other rearrangement was called non-productive. CDR3 was defined by IMGT convention, running from the second conserved V-encoded cysteine to the conserved J-encoded phenylalanine. In an earlier analysis of more than 550 of the donors, sequences lacking an unambiguous match to a single V gene segment were excluded. An earlier analysis of some 500 of the donors classified V segments as functional when productive rearrangements were above 56.7% and as segregating when the standard deviation between donors was above 5%. To diagnose cytomegalovirus status from the catalog of TCR beta chain sequences, a statistical classification framework was built. V and J gene assignment, in a later analysis, came from comparing TCR nucleotide sequences with IMGT/GENE-DB human TR gene sequences. Using the TCRdist pipeline, a later analysis assigned CDR3 sequences along with most-parsimonious VDJ recombination scenarios. A later analysis defined each TCR beta chain by its CDR3 amino acid sequence plus V-gene family, and excluded reads lacking a unique V-gene family. To address suspected cross-contamination and a sequencing artifact, a later analysis removed 550 to 750 highly shared, low-generation-probability nucleotide sequences. In a later analysis, a clonal expansion index for each public chain was calculated from normalized within-repertoire ranks of inferred template counts. Generation probabilities in a later analysis came from a VDJ recombination model fitted to out-of-frame rearrangements, and those results were checked against IGoR. Hypergeometric tests were used in a later analysis to score TCR-TCR, TCR-HLA and TCR-CMV co-occurrence, with a repertoire-size bias correction applied to the TCR pairs. In a later analysis, false discovery rates were estimated by permuting HLA or CMV assignments 20 times. In a later analysis, co-occurring TCRs were grouped using DBSCAN, and TCRdist sequence similarity was added for clustering within HLA-allele-positive subsets. Repertoires with fewer than 30,000 or more than 120,000 public chains were left out of co-occurrence clustering, as were five repertoires with anomalous nucleotide sharing. TCRdb holds this immuneACCESS table with in-frame rearrangements only. Some clones are missing; in checked studies, unresolved V genes explain under half, and the rest has no known cause. Clone size and V and J calls were adopted from that table, with D and trimming inferred from the DNA. The sample table lists 150,000 to 200,000 clones, 80% of them with a count of one. The top ten clonotypes cover 0.5% to 0.8% of the sample.

The rearranged chain carries TRBV5-4 and TRBJ1-1, with 11 bases in between that match TRBD1. The receptor was isolated from a boy aged 5-17 years in good health and CMV-seronegative. Sequences were obtained from PBMCs. The CDR3 amino acid sequence is: CASSLPGQGDTEAFF. The nucleotide sequence reads as follows: TGTGCCAGCAGCTTACCGGGACAGGGGGACACTGAAGCTTTCTTT.